This T cell receptor beta chain was recorded in a study of monozygotic twins with inflammatory bowel disease. TCRdb re-called the 5' RACE reads and catalogs CDR3 proteins one per entry, DNA excluded. This sample's table reports a few hundred thousand distinct CDR3 sequences. Germline V gives CDR1 SGHAT, CDR2 FQNNGV. The CDR3 contains 15 residues. The source is a human donor with ulcerative colitis or Crohn's disease, or a healthy co-twin of an affected twin (not recorded which). The sample was blood. V is TRBV11-2 and J is TRBJ1-5; no DNA is available, so the TRBD1 call from TCRdb remains unchecked. The CDR3: CASSLAGGSNQPQHF.